The T cell receptor beta chain described here comes from a study of post-analysis software for immune sequencing data. Study in general: Patients had relapsing-remitting, secondary progressive or progressive-relapsing multiple sclerosis; some lacked subtype.

Unique molecular identifiers had been added to the TCR beta cDNA libraries. TCRdb re-called the PCR reads with MiXCR, one entry per CDR3 protein. The top ten clones hold 25% to 30% of a sample with 150,000 to 200,000 distinct CDR3 sequences, roughly 40% of them seen once. Germline V lookup: CDR1 KGHDR, CDR2 SFDVKD. The CDR3 consists of 15 residues. The trim removed 3 bases at V and 1 base at J, leaving 3 bases unmatched. Study-wide points: Versus controls, multiple sclerosis patients showed significantly lower diversity (normalized Chao1).

This clonotype was recorded at least ten times. Its antigen remains unidentified. The specimen was blood, collected after autologous hematopoietic stem cell transplantation. This sequence originates from a girl under 18 with multiple sclerosis. The chain employs TRBV24-1 and TRBJ2-3, with 7 bases identical to TRBD1. The CDR3 is CATSDPGQGTDTQYF. The CDR3 nucleotides are TGTGCCACCAGTGATCCCGGACAGGGCACAGATACGCAGTATTTT.